The entry below gives a single T cell receptor beta chain sequence along with its context. Its binding antigen is unknown. Per-base qualities were not stored, and no clone one base away is much larger. RNA was extracted using the RNeasy kit, and roughly 0.5 to 1 ug of the RNA was reverse transcribed with random hexamers. The immunoSEQ multiplex PCR assay, which covers 54 Vbeta and 13 Jbeta segments, was used to amplify TCR beta CDR3 regions. PCR amplification bias was corrected using a synthetic template baseline for primer optimization and computational correction. Per the authors' processing: Reads were assigned to V, D and J genes according to IMGT and analyzed in immunoSEQ Analyzer, with only productive sequences retained. Clonality was computed as one minus Shannon entropy normalized by log2 of the number of productive unique sequences. Public and private clones were assessed among the 100 most prevalent clones of each patient and control. Clones were defined as Susac-specific when absent from the healthy and MS cohorts, from 1052 published viral clones and from other ImmuneACCESS disease sequences. The public reads were reprocessed in TCRdb via fastp at Q25 and MiXCR, keeping in-frame beta chains. Rows merge per CDR3 protein into single entries with the most common DNA and genes. TCRdb assigned the V and J calls; the authors' analysis was not used. This sample has some 100,000 distinct CDR3 sequences in its table, and about 90% of those were observed once. Jointly, the top ten make up around 0.14% of the sample.

This sample is drawn from a study of CD8 T cells in Susac syndrome (dated by TCRdb to about 2019). Background for the entire study: The study used repertoire sequencing to test whether antigen drove CD8+ T cell activation and differentiation in Susac syndrome. The full study reports these points: The number of individuals in the TCR sequencing and HLA analysis was acknowledged as relatively small.

Peripheral blood CD8+ and CD4+ T cells from healthy donors, Susac syndrome patients and multiple sclerosis patients were profiled by high-throughput TCR beta sequencing. The healthy donors served as controls matched for age and sex. Bulk CD8+ and CD4+ T cells were purified by magnetic negative isolation, whereas CD8+ TEMRA cells were enriched by FACS. Blood was drawn into EDTA tubes, processed within 24 hours, and PBMCs were isolated by density gradient centrifugation. PBMCs intended for TCR sequencing were cryopreserved in liquid nitrogen and thawed later in a water bath at 37 degrees C. Purity of sorted or isolated CD4+, CD8+ and CD8+ TEMRA cells was at least 90%. Taken from cysteine to phenylalanine, the CDR3 has 15 residues. Just the 45-base CDR3 DNA is kept, in frame starting at base 1. Trimming leaves V shorter by 0 bases and J shorter by 2 bases, with the junction holding 4 bases beyond the gene matches. Sequences SGDLS (CDR1) and YYNGEE (CDR2) are obtained from the germline V gene.

The chain employs TRBV9 and TRBJ2-7; 8 bases in between match TRBD2. The receptor's source is a human donor in good health. Sequencing input: CD4+ T cells from PBMCs. The CDR3 in this case is CASSVDSGGPYEQYF. Here is the DNA: TGTGCCAGCAGCGTAGACAGCGGGGGCCCCTACGAGCAGTACTTC. Extended through the reference TRBV9 and TRBJ2-7 proteins, this CDR3 yields the full variable domain: DSGVTQTPKHLITATGQRVTLRCSPRSGDLSVYWYQQSLDQGLQFLIQYYNGEERAKGNILERFSAQQFPDLHSELNLSSLELGDSALYFCASSVDSGGPYEQYFGPGTRLTVT.